This entry features one TCR beta chain sequence. This entry is derived from a study of OX40 agonist ivuxolimab in advanced cancers. Turning to the study itself: Allowance was made for prior anti-PD-1, anti-PD-L1 or anti-CTLA-4 therapy, and approximately 41% had some.

Germline CDR1 is SEHNR and CDR2 is FQNEAQ (reference sequence). The CDR3 length is 14 residues. V shed 10 bases and J 3 bases; nucleotides not matched to a gene: 8. Clones were sequenced by immunoSEQ multiplex PCR, and TCRdb holds only the in-frame ones, with some missing. The sample contains 20,000 to 25,000 clones, approximately 90% of which appear only once. The sequences come from CD4+ or CD8+ T cells sorted from blood, collected in a trial of the OX40 agonist ivuxolimab. This TCR was sampled from an adult with an advanced solid tumor such as melanoma, head and neck, liver or kidney cancer. The chain joins TRBV7-9 to TRBJ2-2, with 7 nucleotides matching TRBD2. CDR3 DNA: TGTGCCATTCCGGGACTACCTGACACCGGGGAGCTGTTTTTT. Amino acid sequence: CAIPGLPDTGELFF.